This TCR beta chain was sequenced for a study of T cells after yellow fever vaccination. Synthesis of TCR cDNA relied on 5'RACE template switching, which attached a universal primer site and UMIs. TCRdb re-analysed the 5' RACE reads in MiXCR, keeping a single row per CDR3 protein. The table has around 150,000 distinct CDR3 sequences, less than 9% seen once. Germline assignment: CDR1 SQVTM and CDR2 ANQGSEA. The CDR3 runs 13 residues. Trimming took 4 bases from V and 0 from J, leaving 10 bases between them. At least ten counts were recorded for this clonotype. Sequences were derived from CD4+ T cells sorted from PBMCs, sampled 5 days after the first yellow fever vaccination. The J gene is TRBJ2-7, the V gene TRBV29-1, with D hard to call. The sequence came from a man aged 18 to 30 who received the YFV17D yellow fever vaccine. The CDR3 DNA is TGCAGCGTTGGGACGGATAGCTCCTACGAGCAGTACTTC. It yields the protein CSVGTDSSYEQYF.